Listed below are T cell receptor beta chains from one sample, sequenced in a study of T cell responses to AZD1222 COVID-19 vaccine. Generated by immunoSEQ multiplex PCR, the TCRdb table keeps only in-frame clones and is missing some. In the table there are approximately 160,000 clones, around 93% of which are singletons. The sequenced sample was peripheral blood, obtained on day 0 of AZD1222 vaccination. Source of these receptors: an adult in good health. The conserved cysteine and the conserved F or W are not part of the CDR3 here.

TRBV14	TRBJ2-7	ASSLLGDPGTYEQY
TRBV15	TRBJ2-7	ATSSSKGGPSYEQY
TRBV27	TRBJ2-5	ASSTAGTSGSQETQY
TRBV6-5	TRBJ1-1	ASGSTLNTEAF
TRBV4-1	TRBJ1-6	ASSPTSGYNSPLH
TRBV7-2	TRBJ1-6	ASSQIGTPGNNSPLH
TRBV5-1	TRBJ2-2	ASTSGTGGPNTGELF
TRBV7-9	TRBJ1-4	ASTTEVRVEDRFNEKLF
TRBV5-6	TRBJ1-3	ASSLAGGPQSSGNTIY
TRBV6-5	TRBJ1-1	ASSLVTENTEAF
TRBV7-6	TRBJ2-2	ASSFEGQGDTGELF
TRBV29-1	TRBJ1-5	SALEAGMNQPQH
TRBV5-1	TRBJ1-1	ASSRGENTEAF
TRBV30	TRBJ2-2	AWILPGGTGELF
TRBV3-1/TRBV3-2	TRBJ2-1	ASSQDSPLAGEFYNEQF
TRBV14	TRBJ2-7	ASSQGRTYEQY
TRBV29-1	TRBJ2-2	SVRQGSNTGELF
TRBV24-1	TRBJ2-1	ATSDLRGPPYNEQF
TRBV7-2	TRBJ1-3	ASSGTVSGNTIY
TRBV2	TRBJ1-1	ASSPTGNTEAF
TRBV7-7	TRBJ2-1	ASSLATVSRQF
TRBV11-3	TRBJ2-3	ASSTRGGQGGDTQY
TRBV7-2	TRBJ2-1	ASSASGYNEQF
TRBV7-2	TRBJ2-7	ASSYGTEYYEQY
TRBV6-6	TRBJ1-2	ASTQRDTPGYT
TRBV3-1/TRBV3-2	TRBJ2-7	ASSQTGSPDEQY
TRBV25-1	TRBJ2-7	ASSDPGRGGEQY
TRBV14	TRBJ1-1	ASSQRDRANTEAF
TRBV12-3/TRBV12-4	TRBJ2-7	ASSLAKFEQY
TRBV10-1	TRBJ2-5	ASRLQGTRRETQY
TRBV2	TRBJ2-1	ASSAGTETRRYEQF
TRBV7-2	TRBJ2-7	ASSLGLSGSYEQY
TRBV25-1	TRBJ2-1	ASSEPQGALYNEQF
TRBV9	TRBJ1-6	ASSAYRDSPLH
TRBV29-1	TRBJ2-5	SVGQGLRETQY
TRBV20-1	TRBJ1-1	SASLPGIFTEAF
TRBV5-4	TRBJ2-1	ASSPRAIKNPRNNEQF
TRBV12-5	TRBJ2-6	ASGKDSLSGANVLT
TRBV15	TRBJ1-2	ATSREVGTPRDGYT
TRBV9	TRBJ2-1	ASSVARRTSHNEQF
TRBV12-3/TRBV12-4	TRBJ2-5	ASSRTVQETQY
TRBV19	TRBJ2-1	ASSTRGSTFSSYNEQF
TRBV19	TRBJ2-2	ASRRREGSAGELF
TRBV24-1	TRBJ2-3	ATSDSTPFGTDTQY
TRBV7-9	TRBJ2-7	ASSLLNPTRRAYEQY
TRBV19	TRBJ2-7	ASSIRDSISYEQY
TRBV5-1	TRBJ2-1	ASSLVLGSYYNEQF
TRBV5-1	TRBJ2-1	ASSLDLAGAYNEQF
TRBV7-9	TRBJ2-7	ASSLAPETSGIYEQY
TRBV6-5	TRBJ1-1	ASSPDLWGTEAF
TRBV11-2	TRBJ2-7	ASSLIKAVSTAPGYEQY
TRBV18	TRBJ2-5	ASSPLGQGLETQY
TRBV19	TRBJ2-7	ASSRTGSVDEQY
TRBV5-1	TRBJ1-2	ASSSGQGADGYT